Shown below are 17 T cell receptor beta chains from a single sample sequenced in a study of blood T cell repertoires in COVID-19. Clones were sequenced by immunoSEQ multiplex PCR, and TCRdb holds only the in-frame ones, with some missing. The repertoire includes about 170,000 clones, just under 95% of them detected once, and 3.5% to 5% sits in the top ten. Sequenced sample: peripheral blood. The receptor set was obtained from a woman between 50 and 59 years old with acute or convalescent COVID-19.

The rearrangement joins TRBV28 to TRBJ2-5; D is perhaps TRBD2 (5 bases). CDR3 length: 15 amino acids. The ends were cut back, 5 bases at V and 5 bases at J, with 18 bases in the middle. Germline-derived CDR1 and CDR2 are MDHEN and SYDVKM. The CDR3 nucleotides read TGTGCCAGCAGTGGCATGACGGGAATGGTGGAGACCCAGTACTTC. Its translation: CASSGMTGMVETQYF.

The J gene is TRBJ2-2, the V gene TRBV3-1 (or the pseudogene TRBV3-2); TRBD1 matches at 7 bases. After removal of 4 bases from V and 5 bases from J, the junction contained 10 bases not matched to a gene. The CDR3 extends over 16 amino acids. Germline assignment: CDR1 LGHDT and CDR2 YNNKEL (reference sequence). This chain's CDR3 is CASSPAPGQSTGELFF. The CDR3 DNA sequence: TGTGCCAGCAGCCCCGCACCGGGACAGTCGACCGGGGAGCTGTTTTTT.

This chain links TRBV6-5 with TRBJ1-1; 9 positions agree with TRBD1. The germline gives CDR1 MNHEY, CDR2 SVGAGI. J lost 3 bases, V lost 8 bases, and 4 bases had no gene match. CDR3 length equals 13 residues. CDR3 protein: CASGDRAYTEAFF. CDR3 bases: TGTGCCAGCGGGGACAGGGCGTACACTGAAGCTTTCTTT.

Here the CDR3 DNA reads TGTGCCAGCAGTTATAAATACTCCTACAATGAGCAGTTCTTC. Amino acid sequence: CASSYKYSYNEQFF. This sequence joins TRBV6-2 or TRBV6-3 and TRBJ2-1; D is unresolved. The V end lost 3 bases, the J end lost 0 bases, and 6 bases lay between the germline ends. Germline loops: CDR1 MNHEY, CDR2 SVGEGT. This CDR3 has 14 amino acids.

The gene calls are TRBV6-4 and TRBJ2-3; D gene unclear. Germline CDR1 is MRHNA and CDR2 is SNTAGT. The CDR3 runs to 13 residues. With 4 bases removed from V and 4 bases from J, the gap between germline ends came to 9 bases. CDR3 region: CASSAQISDTQYF. For the CDR3, the DNA is TGTGCCAGCAGTGCACAGATCTCAGATACGCAGTATTTT.

J is TRBJ2-1 and V is TRBV12-5; 9 bases line up with TRBD1. This CDR3 has 13 amino acids. V was clipped by 6 bases and J by 7 bases; unmatched bases: 4. Germline V gene sequence: CDR1 LGHNT, CDR2 FRNRAP. CDR3 nucleotides: TGTGCTAGTGGACAGGGGGCTATAAATGAGCAGTTCTTC. It translates to CASGQGAINEQFF.

The rearrangement joins TRBV27 to TRBJ2-1; 13 bases line up with TRBD2. Germline CDR1 and CDR2: MNHEY and SMNVEV (reference sequence). J was trimmed by 9 bases and V by 6 bases; bases with no gene match: 5. The CDR3 consists of 14 residues. The CDR3 bases are TGTGCCAGCAGCCCGGGACTAGCGGGACTTGAGCAGTTCTTC. Translation: CASSPGLAGLEQFF.

V gene TRBV2 combines with J gene TRBJ1-5, with D possibly TRBD1 on 6 matching bases. The CDR3 is 14 residues long. Trimming shortened V by 7 bases and J by 2 bases, and 12 bases separated the two germline ends. Germline CDR1 is SNHLY and CDR2 is FYNNEI. Here the CDR3 reads CASTPGVGNQPQHF. The CDR3 region has the DNA TGTGCCAGCACCCCAGGGGTTGGCAATCAGCCCCAGCATTTT. Full variable domain (missing parts from reference TRBV2 and TRBJ1-5): EPEVTQTPSHQVTQMGQEVILRCVPISNHLYFYWYRQILGQKVEFLVSFYNNEISEKSEIFDDQFSVERPDGSNFTLKIRSTKLEDSAMYFCASTPGVGNQPQHFGDGTRLSIL.

The chain couples TRBV7-8 to TRBJ2-7; D unclear. CDR1 and CDR2 from the germline V gene are SGHVS and FQNEAQ. The germline V and J ends were trimmed by 3 bases and 5 bases, with 5 bases remaining between them. There are 11 residues in the CDR3. The CDR3 sequence: CASSFQNEQYF. CDR3 nucleotide sequence: TGTGCCAGCAGCTTTCAGAACGAGCAGTACTTC.

The chain recombines TRBV9 with TRBJ1-6, with D uncertain. Germline lookup yields CDR1 SGDLS and CDR2 YYNGEE. The V gene lost 0 bases and the J gene lost 4 bases, with 23 bases spanning the gap. CDR3 size: 20 residues. CDR3 coding DNA: TGTGCCAGCAGCGTAGAAGCAGGCGGGCCCACGTTCACTTATAATTCACCCCTCCACTTT. Protein: CASSVEAGGPTFTYNSPLHF.

This clone was picked up one time. The rearrangement joins TRBV5-6 to TRBJ2-3; D is unclear. The CDR3 length is 14 residues. V shed 0 bases and J shed 5 bases, with 10 bases lying between them. CDR1 is SGHDT, CDR2 YYEEEE, per germline. DNA for the CDR3: TGTGCCAGCAGCTTGGAAGAGAGGCAAGATACGCAGTATTTT. As protein: CASSLEERQDTQYF.

The V call is TRBV30, the J call TRBJ1-2, with unresolved D. Between the trimmed V and J ends, which lost 2 bases and 7 bases, there was a span of 11 bases. Germline loops: CDR1 GTSNPN, CDR2 SVGIG (reference sequence). The CDR3 loop spans 12 amino acids. CDR3 nucleotide sequence: TGTGCCTGGAGTATCACCCGCGGTGGCTACACCTTC. Translating it yields CAWSITRGGYTF.

The chain couples TRBV7-3 to TRBJ1-1; a possible D gene is TRBD1 (5 bases). Trimming pared 4 bases from V and 8 bases from J, leaving 17 bases between. Germline V gene lookup returns CDR1 SGHTA and CDR2 FQGTGA. This CDR3 spans 14 amino acids. CDR3 sequence reads: CASSSGGATQEAFF. CDR3 bases: TGTGCCAGCAGCTCAGGAGGGGCGACCCAAGAAGCTTTCTTT.

The chain is built from TRBV6-5 and TRBJ2-2; 10 bases fit TRBD1. CDR3 length: 15 residues. J was trimmed by 5 bases and V by 5 bases; bases with no gene match: 5. The V gene's germline CDR1 is MNHEY and CDR2 SVGAGI. The CDR3: CASSPGQGTTGELFF. CDR3 in DNA: TGTGCCAGCAGTCCGGGACAGGGGACAACCGGGGAGCTGTTTTTT.

The chain has TRBV6-5 and TRBJ2-7; D might be TRBD2 (5 bases). Trimming removed 4 bases from V and 3 bases from J, with 16 bases in between. CDR1 is MNHEY, CDR2 SVGAGI, per germline. This CDR3 has 15 residues. CDR3 loop: CASSSGVASFYEQYF. Here the CDR3 DNA reads TGTGCCAGCAGTTCCGGGGTAGCGAGCTTCTACGAGCAGTACTTC.

The chain couples TRBV24-1 to TRBJ2-5, with TRBD1 as a possible D gene (6 bases). The germline V gene has CDR1 KGHDR and CDR2 SFDVKD. Trimming left V 5 bases short and J 5 bases short, with 26 bases between. CDR3 length equals 18 residues. The CDR3 nucleotides read TGTGCCACCAGTGTGTCGGACGACGCCTTCCCTACAGGGGAGACCCAGTACTTC. Translated, it gives CATSVSDDAFPTGETQYF.

A remark on this clone: In the same sample, other DNA sequences code for this CDR3. The V gene is TRBV30, the J gene TRBJ1-5; D call uncertain. Germline loops: CDR1 GTSNPN, CDR2 SVGIG (reference sequence). The V gene lost 0 bases and the J gene lost 2 bases, with 5 bases spanning the gap. This CDR3 region has 13 residues. This CDR3 is CAWSVQGNQPQHF. DNA of the CDR3: TGTGCCTGGAGTGTACAAGGCAATCAGCCCCAGCATTTT.